This is a list of T cell receptor beta chains from one sample in a study of T cells in Graves' hyperthyroidism and ophthalmopathy. TCRdb independently ran MiXCR on the multiplex PCR reads; one entry per CDR3 protein. The sample has a few hundred thousand distinct CDR3 sequences; 15% to 18% are singletons. Sequenced input: blood. These receptors all come from a woman aged 25-40 years with Graves' hyperthyroidism. Both conserved end residues are part of each CDR3. Fields, in order: clone size, V gene, J gene, D gene, CDR3 protein, CDR3 DNA. The D gene is left open where the match is weak. Some rows mark clone size as missing; the rest say once, few, many or name a class of expanded clone.

few,TRBV6-1,TRBJ2-7,-,CASRPGLHSYEQYF,TGTGCCAGCAGGCCGGGACTCCACTCCTACGAGCAGTACTTC
-,TRBV7-9,TRBJ2-3,-,CASSARRVTFHTDTRYF,TGTGCCAGCAGCGCTAGGCGGGTTACGTTTCACACAGATACGCGGTATTTT
few,TRBV10-2,TRBJ2-7,-,CASSVPLFYEQYF,TGCGCCAGCAGTGTACCACTTTTCTACGAGCAGTACTTC
many,TRBV11-1,TRBJ2-7,TRBD1,CASSPQTGGISYEQYF,TGTGCCAGCAGCCCTCAGACAGGGGGCATATCCTACGAGCAGTACTTC
-,TRBV30,TRBJ2-7,TRBD1,CACTFWRDRKVYEQYF,TGTGCCTGCACCTTTTGGAGGGACAGGAAGGTTTACGAGCAGTACTTC
-,TRBV5-1,TRBJ2-3,TRBD1,CASSSGRDSSTDTQYF,TGCGCCAGCAGCTCGGGCAGGGACAGTAGCACAGATACGCAGTATTTT
few,TRBV12-3/TRBV12-4,TRBJ2-5,TRBD2,CASSNAGGGVGTQYF,TGTGCCAGCAGCAACGCTGGGGGGGGGGTAGGGACCCAGTACTTC
-,TRBV19,TRBJ2-1,-,CASSTPPQGINDYEQFF,TGTGCCAGTAGTACCCCGCCCCAGGGGATTAACGACTACGAGCAGTTCTTC
many,TRBV28,TRBJ2-7,-,CASSLLRGAYEQYF,TGTGCCAGCAGTTTATTAAGGGGGGCCTACGAGCAGTACTTC
many,TRBV15,TRBJ2-1,-,CATSRVPVGRSSYNEQFF,TGTGCCACCAGCAGAGTTCCTGTGGGACGCAGCTCCTACAATGAGCAGTTCTTC
few,TRBV19,TRBJ2-1,TRBD2,CASSTGLADYNEQFF,TGTGCCAGTAGTACCGGACTAGCGGATTACAATGAGCAGTTCTTC
few,TRBV7-9,TRBJ1-4,-,CASSHTQGKGEKLFF,TGTGCCAGCAGCCATACTCAGGGAAAGGGCGAAAAACTGTTTTTT
many,TRBV6-5,TRBJ1-2,-,CASSYDVGLINGYTF,TGTGCCAGCAGTTACGACGTCGGACTCATCAATGGCTACACCTTC
many,TRBV11-2,TRBJ2-7,TRBD2,CASSSLRLAAAYEQYF,TGTGCCAGCAGTTCCCTTCGACTAGCGGCCGCCTACGAGCAGTACTTC
few,TRBV6-1,TRBJ2-1,-,CASSRYSGVKDEQFF,TGTGCCAGCAGTCGATACTCGGGAGTAAAGGATGAGCAGTTCTTC
-,TRBV6-2/TRBV6-3,TRBJ2-7,-,CASSFRGAGGGEQYF,TGTGCCAGCAGTTTCCGGGGGGCAGGGGGAGGCGAGCAGTACTTC
-,TRBV5-1,TRBJ2-1,TRBD2,CASSTGTSFYNEQFF,TGCGCCAGCAGCACGGGGACTAGCTTCTACAATGAGCAGTTCTTC
many,TRBV5-1,TRBJ2-3,-,CASSLAWKSSTDTQYF,TGCGCCAGCAGCTTGGCCTGGAAGTCGAGCACAGATACGCAGTATTTT
few,TRBV28,TRBJ2-1,-,CASRDSGPYNEQFF,TGTGCCAGCAGGGATAGCGGTCCTTACAATGAGCAGTTCTTC
many,TRBV18,TRBJ2-1,-,CASSPPGRNYNEQFF,TGTGCCAGCTCACCTCCGGGACGGAACTACAATGAGCAGTTCTTC
many,TRBV6-8,TRBJ1-1,-,CASSYSSRSNTEAFF,TGTGCCAGCAGTTACTCCTCCAGGTCGAACACTGAAGCTTTCTTT
many,TRBV6-2/TRBV6-3,TRBJ2-7,-,CASSLFPGSSYEQYF,TGTGCCAGCAGCCTCTTCCCCGGGAGCTCCTACGAGCAGTACTTC
many,TRBV30,TRBJ2-2,TRBD2,CAWSVLAVNTGELFF,TGTGCCTGGAGTGTCCTAGCGGTGAACACCGGGGAGCTGTTTTTT
-,TRBV11-2,TRBJ2-5,-,CASSLELLWTQYF,TGTGCCAGCAGCTTAGAGCTCCTTTGGACCCAGTACTTC
many,TRBV14,TRBJ2-5,-,CASSRRQAPKDQYF,TGTGCCAGCAGCCGAAGGCAGGCTCCGAAGGACCAGTACTTC
few,TRBV12-3/TRBV12-4,TRBJ2-1,-,CASSFPGGQFF,TGTGCCAGCAGTTTCCCTGGGGGACAGTTCTTC
few,TRBV2,TRBJ1-1,-,CASSEARGLTEAFF,TGTGCCAGCAGTGAAGCAAGGGGCCTCACTGAAGCTTTCTTT
-,TRBV29-1,TRBJ2-1,TRBD1,CSVEGQGTYNEQFF,TGCAGCGTTGAAGGACAGGGGACCTACAATGAGCAGTTCTTC
few,TRBV5-6,TRBJ2-7,-,CASSRLGEPHEQYF,TGTGCCAGCAGCCGTCTGGGGGAGCCCCACGAGCAGTACTTC
many,TRBV7-3,TRBJ1-1,-,CASSLTQGRTEAFF,TGTGCCAGCAGCTTAACTCAGGGTAGGACTGAAGCTTTCTTT
many,TRBV14,TRBJ2-3,TRBD1,CASSQPRDSYTDTQYF,TGTGCCAGCAGCCAACCCCGGGACAGCTACACAGATACGCAGTATTTT
many,TRBV11-2,TRBJ1-6,TRBD1,CASGLEGTGVSPLHF,TGTGCCAGCGGGCTCGAGGGGACAGGGGTTTCACCCCTCCACTTT
many,TRBV27,TRBJ2-3,-,CASSPRLVSTDTQYF,TGTGCCAGCAGTCCGCGACTAGTTAGCACAGATACGCAGTATTTT
-,TRBV15,TRBJ2-5,TRBD2,CATREGLAGAGRETQYF,TGTGCCACCAGGGAGGGGCTAGCGGGAGCGGGGCGAGAGACCCAGTACTTC
many,TRBV7-9,TRBJ2-7,TRBD1,CASSLVPGTGQYEQYF,TGTGCCAGCAGCTTAGTGCCCGGGACAGGGCAATACGAGCAGTACTTC
-,TRBV5-1,TRBJ2-2,-,CASSLKVAANTGELFF,TGCGCCAGCAGCTTGAAGGTAGCGGCGAACACCGGGGAGCTGTTTTTT
-,TRBV19,TRBJ1-1,-,CASRRMTGGNTEAFF,TGTGCCAGTAGAAGAATGACAGGAGGGAACACTGAAGCTTTCTTT
many,TRBV28,TRBJ2-3,TRBD2,CASSLMRGMSTQYF,TGTGCCAGCAGTTTAATGCGGGGGATGAGCACGCAGTATTTT